The subject of this entry is one T cell receptor beta chain. The antigen this receptor binds is unknown. No much larger clone is present one base from it, and per-base qualities are unavailable. The library was prepared using PCR. DNA from cultured CD4+ T cells underwent TCR sequencing with the Oncomine TCR Beta short-read assay at the Johns Hopkins FTIC core. Genomic DNA was extracted from the cultured CD4+ T cells with the QIAamp micro DNA kit. Oncomine TCR Beta libraries from cultured CD4+ T cells were pooled using unique dual indexes and sequenced on an Illumina iSeq 100. The authors' pipeline ran thus. Non-productive sequences were removed, and CDR3s not starting with C, not ending with F or W, or shorter than 7 amino acids were discarded. The MANAFEST web application identified antigen-specific clonotypes by comparing peptide-stimulated wells against reference wells and other culture wells. For a clone to be called positive, the clone needed an FDR below 0.05, an odds ratio above 5, and a productive frequency above 0.1% in at least two of three replicate wells. A clonotype counted as cross-reactive if it showed significant expansion both in the SARS-CoV-2 spike wells and in at least one common cold coronavirus spike condition. Similarity between CDR3 sequences was evaluated in R version 3.6.1 using Levenshtein distances (stringdist) and unrooted phylogenetic trees (ape). TCRdb reprocessed the public reads (quality trimming at Q25 with fastp, clone calling with MiXCR) and kept in-frame beta chains. Rows merge per CDR3 protein into single entries with the most common DNA and genes. These V and J calls are TCRdb output, not the study's own analysis. For this sample the table gives roughly 6,600 distinct CDR3 sequences, of which about two fifths were detected only once. In total, the top ten clones hold around 44% of the sample.

This sample is part of a study of vaccination and CD4 T cells after COVID-19 (dated by TCRdb to between 2021 and 2022). Context from the whole study: The convalescent cohort comprised six males and four females, including two Hispanic individuals, seven Caucasians, two Asians and one multiracial person. Two doses of either the Pfizer-BioNTech BNT162b2 vaccine (n=8) or the Moderna mRNA-1273 vaccine (n=2) were administered to participants. Post-COVID blood samples from convalescent patients were collected a median of about 110 days after diagnosis, with a range of 35 to 161 days. Post-vaccine blood samples were obtained a median of approximately 74 days after the second vaccine dose, with a range of roughly 14 to 241 days. For stimulating the cultures, overlapping spike peptide pools were used, derived from SARS-CoV-2 as well as from the common cold coronaviruses HCoV-NL63, HCoV-OC43 and HCoV-229E. Control cultures received a CEFX viral epitope pool as the positive control, an HIV-1 Nef peptide pool as the negative control, or no peptide. The spike-specific CD4+ TCR repertoire was compared before and after mRNA vaccination in ten to eleven COVID-19 convalescent patients and a few infection-naive healthy vaccine recipients. An earlier paper using these donors assessed, at the TCR clonotype level, memory CD4+ T cell crossreactivity between SARS-CoV-2 and common cold coronavirus spike proteins.

The sample's treatment or condition label is to be understood as: approximately nine-day PBMC culture with coronavirus spike peptide pools or control peptides (ViraFEST assay). CD4+ T cells from unexposed donors were collected before the COVID-19 pandemic (2011-2018). The ViraFEST assay, used in the study, expanded antigen-specific T cells with peptide pools and then identified the expanded clonotypes through TCR sequencing. Each well held around 2 million PBMCs cultured in IMDM containing approximately 5% human AB serum and roughly 9.7 IU/ml IL-2, with around 9.2 ug/ml peptide pools added. On days 3 and 7, half of the culture medium was replaced with fresh IL-2-containing medium. After 10 days of culture, CD4+ T cells were isolated by negative selection using the EasySep CD4+ T cell isolation kit. As cell numbers permitted, CD4+ T cells from unexposed donors were tested for reactivity to SARS-CoV-2 S and N and to four common cold coronavirus spike pools. Ficoll-Paque Plus gradient centrifugation was used to isolate PBMCs from whole blood, and the isolated PBMCs were then either used fresh or cryopreserved at -140C. Triplicate wells were generally used for each culture condition. The leukapheresis product used for the unexposed donors was purchased from a commercial source.

Summary of the overall study and its limitations: Of the vaccine-specific clones in convalescent patients, 304 of 307, or nearly all, reacted only to SARS-CoV-2 spike and did not cross-react with common cold coronaviruses. Although the median number of SARS-CoV-2-reactive clonotypes went up from around 20 after infection to 35 to 40 after vaccination, the increase was not significant. Among the post-vaccine SARS-CoV-2-reactive clones in convalescent patients, a median about 87% showed up only after vaccination, which suggests vaccine-specific priming. The study included relatively few convalescent patients and did not analyze early timepoints after natural infection.

Material for sequencing was CD4+ T cells from blood, cultured in vitro. The receptor comes from a human donor in good health.

CDR3 loop: CSAIRTGVDYGYTF. DNA sequence: TGCAGTGCTATAAGGACAGGGGTTGACTATGGCTACACCTTC. In this chain, TRBV20-1 is recombined with TRBJ1-2; a stretch of 9 junction bases matches TRBD1. The CDR3 numbers 14 residues from cysteine through phenylalanine. Only the CDR3 part of the read is kept: 42 bases, read in frame from the first base. The germline V gene encodes CDR1 DFQATT and CDR2 SNEGSKA (reference sequence). V is trimmed back by 4 bases and J by 3 bases, and the junction contains 6 bases that no gene match accounts for.